This T cell receptor beta chain comes out of a study of blood T cell repertoires in COVID-19. About the study: The United States, Italy and Spain supplied acute and convalescent COVID-19 samples. Sample material is recorded as cDNA or gDNA derived from T cells, B-cell-depleted T cells, or PBMCs.

Germline V gene lookup returns CDR1 LGHNA and CDR2 YSLEER. The CDR3 runs 14 residues. The ends were cut back, 4 bases at V and 5 bases at J, with 14 bases in the middle. Original handling: For nucleated cells, counts were estimated from reference gene primer amplification. TCRdb keeps only in-frame clones here, not all; method: immunoSEQ multiplex PCR. V and J calls and clone size are given by that table; D and trimming were obtained from the DNA. The data hold about 180,000 clones, with approximately 87% observed a single time. The chain carries TRBV4-3 and TRBJ1-2, with D possibly TRBD1 on 6 matching bases. The sequence came from a man aged 65-85 years with active or convalescent COVID-19. The specimen was peripheral blood. The CDR3 DNA follows: TGCGCCAGCAGCCCCAACAGGGATAGGTATGGCTACACCTTC. It yields the protein CASSPNRDRYGYTF.